The 6 T cell receptor beta chains reported below all come from one sample, sequenced in a study of blood T cell repertoires in COVID-19. Sequencing used immunoSEQ multiplex PCR; TCRdb keeps in-frame clones, though not all of them. Counted here are about 120,000 clones, 70% to 85% occurring once; the ten biggest clones make up about 2.7%. Material for sequencing was peripheral blood. The origin of the receptors is a man aged 50 or older with acute or convalescent COVID-19.

The rearrangement uses TRBV11-2 and TRBJ2-2, with TRBD1 as a possible D gene (6 bases). Germline assignment: CDR1 SGHAT and CDR2 FQNNGV. V was cut by 10 bases and J by 5 bases, with 17 bases left in between. The length of the CDR3 is 14 residues. The CDR3 DNA is TGTGCCACCTCGAGAGGGGGTGGGACCGGGGAGCTGTTTTTT. Its translation is CATSRGGGTGELFF.

The J gene is TRBJ2-7, the V gene TRBV5-1, with a weak D call TRBD2 (6 bases). V lost 0 bases, J lost 1 base, and 11 bases lay in between. The CDR3 is made up of 15 amino acids. Per germline, CDR1 SGHRS and CDR2 YFSETQ. This CDR3 reads CASSLGGSGSYEQYF. The CDR3 DNA reads as TGCGCCAGCAGCTTGGGAGGGAGCGGGTCCTACGAGCAGTACTTC.

CDR3 amino acids: CASSFGQGVDTQYF. The CDR3 region has the DNA TGTGCCAGCAGCTTCGGACAGGGGGTTGATACGCAGTATTTT. This sequence joins TRBV7-9 and TRBJ2-3, with 10 bases that match TRBD1. Germline-derived CDR1 and CDR2 are SEHNR and FQNEAQ (reference sequence). The CDR3 has 14 amino acids. The V and J ends lost 3 bases and 6 bases, in that order; junction bases with no gene match: 3.

This clone showed up just a few times. The chain is built from TRBV7-9 and TRBJ1-2; 11 bases map to TRBD1. The CDR3 is 15 residues long. V trimming: 4 bases; J trimming: 0 bases; junction bases outside the gene matches: 1. Germline assignment: CDR1 SEHNR and CDR2 FQNEAQ (reference sequence). The CDR3 bases are TGTGCCAGCAGCTGGGGACAGGGGGCTAACTATGGCTACACCTTC. It encodes CASSWGQGANYGYTF. Supplemented by reference TRBV7-9 and TRBJ1-2, the full variable domain reads DTGVSQNPRHKITKRGQNVTFRCDPISEHNRLYWYRQTLGQGPEFLTYFQNEAQLEKSRLLSDRFSAERPKGSFSTLEIQRTEQGDSAMYLCASSWGQGANYGYTFGSGTRLTVV.

In its sample, this clone was seen once. The chain recombines TRBV2 with TRBJ2-7, with D unresolved. CDR3 length equals 14 residues. The V end was cut by 0 bases, the J end by 1 base, with 7 bases between. Per germline, CDR1 SNHLY and CDR2 FYNNEI. CDR3: CASSEAPGSYEQYF. The CDR3 region has the DNA TGTGCCAGCAGTGAAGCTCCGGGTTCCTACGAGCAGTACTTC.

V and J are TRBV2 and TRBJ2-3; D remains ambiguous. CDR3 length equals 13 residues. The germline gives CDR1 SNHLY, CDR2 FYNNEI. V dropped 7 bases and J dropped 2 bases, with 10 bases sitting between them. The CDR3 sequence is CASNDRITDTQYF. In DNA, the CDR3 is TGTGCCAGCAATGACCGTATCACAGATACGCAGTATTTT. Filled out from reference TRBV2 and TRBJ2-3, the complete variable domain reads EPEVTQTPSHQVTQMGQEVILRCVPISNHLYFYWYRQILGQKVEFLVSFYNNEISEKSEIFDDQFSVERPDGSNFTLKIRSTKLEDSAMYFCASNDRITDTQYFGPGTRLTVL.